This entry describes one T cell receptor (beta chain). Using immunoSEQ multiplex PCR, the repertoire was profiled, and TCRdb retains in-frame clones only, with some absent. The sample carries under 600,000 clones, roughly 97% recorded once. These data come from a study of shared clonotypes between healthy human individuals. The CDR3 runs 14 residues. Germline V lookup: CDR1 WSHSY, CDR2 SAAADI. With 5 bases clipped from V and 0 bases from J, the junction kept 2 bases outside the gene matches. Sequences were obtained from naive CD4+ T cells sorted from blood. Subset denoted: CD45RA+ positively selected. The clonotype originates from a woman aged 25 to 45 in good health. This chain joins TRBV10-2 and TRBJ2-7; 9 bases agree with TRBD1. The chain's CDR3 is CASSSGQGSYEQYF. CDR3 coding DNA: TGCGCCAGCAGTTCGGGACAGGGCTCCTACGAGCAGTACTTC.